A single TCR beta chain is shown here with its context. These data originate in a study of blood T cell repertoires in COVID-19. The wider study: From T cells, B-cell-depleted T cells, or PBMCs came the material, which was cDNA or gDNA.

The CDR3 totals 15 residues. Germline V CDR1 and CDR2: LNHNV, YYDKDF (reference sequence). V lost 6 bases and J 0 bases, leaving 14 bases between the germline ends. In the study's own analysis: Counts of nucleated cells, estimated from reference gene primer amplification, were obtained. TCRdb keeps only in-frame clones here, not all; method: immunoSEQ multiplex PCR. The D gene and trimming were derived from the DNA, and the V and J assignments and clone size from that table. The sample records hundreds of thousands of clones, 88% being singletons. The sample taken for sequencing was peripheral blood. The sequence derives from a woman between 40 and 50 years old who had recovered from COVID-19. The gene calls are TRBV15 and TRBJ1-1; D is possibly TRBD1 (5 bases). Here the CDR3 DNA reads TGTGCCACCAGGGGGCGGGGCAGGCTGAACACTGAAGCTTTCTTT. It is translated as CATRGRGRLNTEAFF.